This entry lists 12 T cell receptor beta chains sequenced from one sample in a study of graft-versus-host responses after intestinal transplantation. Some clones are missing from TCRdb's copy, which holds only in-frame ones; the method was immunoSEQ multiplex PCR. The sample has 70,000 to 95,000 clones; roughly 90% are singletons. No antigen is known for these receptors. Sequences were derived from unstimulated CD4+ T cells sorted from spleen or lymph node cells, sampled before intestinal transplant. The receptors shown here come from a human donor who received an intestinal transplant.

The gene calls are TRBV18 and TRBJ1-1; 9 bases line up with TRBD1. Trimming cost V 8 bases and J 1 base; bases outside gene matches: 5. In germline, CDR1 is KGHSH, CDR2 LQKENI. CDR3 length: 14 residues. The CDR3 sequence is CASQDRGQNTEAFF. For the CDR3, the DNA is TGTGCCAGCCAGGACAGGGGACAGAACACTGAAGCTTTCTTT.

The rearrangement joins TRBV14 to TRBJ1-1, with a weak D call TRBD1 (5 bases). V lost 1 base and J 3 bases, leaving 9 bases between the germline ends. Germline values: CDR1 SGHDN, CDR2 FVKESK. The CDR3 extends over 14 amino acids. This CDR3 reads CASSQVWGDTEAFF. The CDR3 DNA reads as TGTGCCAGCAGCCAAGTCTGGGGCGACACTGAAGCTTTCTTT.

The genes are TRBV18 and TRBJ2-6; tentative D call: TRBD2 (5 bases). Germline V gives CDR1 KGHSH, CDR2 LQKENI. The V and J ends lost 6 bases and 1 base respectively, with 13 bases between them. The length of the CDR3 is 16 residues. This CDR3 is CASSQFGGSGANVLTF. The CDR3 DNA sequence: TGTGCCAGCTCGCAGTTCGGCGGGTCTGGGGCCAACGTCCTGACTTTC.

The chain carries TRBV6-1 and TRBJ1-5, with 8 nucleotides matching TRBD1. This CDR3 is 13 amino acids long. Looked up from germline, CDR1 is MNHNS and CDR2 is SASEGT. The V segment lost 6 bases and the J segment 7 bases; nucleotides outside the gene matches: 5. Here the CDR3 reads CASRQGARQPQHF. In DNA form, the CDR3 reads TGTGCCAGCAGGCAGGGGGCTCGGCAGCCCCAGCATTTT.

This clone was counted a few times. The chain links TRBV13 to TRBJ1-1; D is uncertain. CDR3 length: 11 residues. The V end was cut by 4 bases, the J end by 6 bases, with 6 bases between. Germline CDR1 reads PRHDT; CDR2 reads FYEKMQ (reference sequence). Written as DNA, the CDR3 is TGTGCCAGCAGCTCGCGTTCTGAAGCTTTCTTT. As protein: CASSSRSEAFF.

This clone occurred once. The chain has TRBV7-2 and TRBJ2-7; 8 bases are shared with TRBD1. CDR3 length equals 14 residues. CDR1 SGHTA and CDR2 FQGNSA come from the germline V gene. V gave up 0 bases and J gave up 5 bases; unmatched junction bases: 3. CDR3 residues: CASSLARGRDEQYF. For the CDR3, the DNA is TGTGCCAGCAGCTTAGCCAGGGGGCGAGACGAGCAGTACTTC.

The chain joins TRBV7-3 to TRBJ2-5, with D possibly TRBD2 on 5 matching bases. The V gene's germline CDR1 is SGHTA and CDR2 FQGTGA. V lost 4 bases, J lost 3 bases, and 9 bases lay in between. The CDR3 sequence is 13 residues long. The DNA of the CDR3 is TGTGCCAGCAGCTCCGGACTCAAAGAGACCCAGTACTTC. This encodes CASSSGLKETQYF.

The table lists this clone with a count of one. CDR3 sequence (DNA): TGTGCCAGCTCACCCCGGACTAGCGGGGGGGCCCTTGAGCAGTTCTTC. Amino acid sequence: CASSPRTSGGALEQFF. The chain couples TRBV18 to TRBJ2-1; 15 bases are shared with TRBD2. The germline gives CDR1 KGHSH, CDR2 LQKENI. J was trimmed by 9 bases and V by 3 bases; bases with no gene match: 6. This CDR3 has 16 amino acids. Based on the CDR3 plus reference TRBV18 and TRBJ2-1, the full variable domain is NAGVMQNPRHLVRRRGQEARLRCSPMKGHSHVYWYRQLPEEGLKFMVYLQKENIIDESGMPKERFSAEFPKEGPSILRIQQVVRGDSAAYFCASSPRTSGGALEQFFGPGTRLTVL.

The chain recombines TRBV11-3 with TRBJ2-1, with 7 bases matching TRBD2. This CDR3 has 15 amino acids. Germline values: CDR1 SGHNT, CDR2 YENEEA. V was clipped by 1 base and J by 7 bases; unmatched bases: 7. Here the CDR3 DNA reads TGTGCCAGCAGCTTAGGATTGGGGGGGAGGAATGAGCAGTTCTTC. Protein sequence: CASSLGLGGRNEQFF. Filled out from reference TRBV11-3 and TRBJ2-1, the complete variable domain reads EAGVVQSPRYKIIEKKQPVAFWCNPISGHNTLYWYLQNLGQGPELLIRYENEEAVDDSQLPKDRFSAERLKGVDSTLKIQPAELGDSAVYLCASSLGLGGRNEQFFGPGTRLTVL.

In the case of this clone: The junction departs from the called germline gene at one end, perhaps through a read error. V usage is TRBV7-7 and J usage is TRBJ2-1; D is uncertain. The CDR3 runs 13 residues. The germline CDR1 and CDR2 sequences are SSHAT and FNYEAQ (reference sequence). As DNA, the CDR3 is TGTGCTAGCAGCTTCCTTCCAGGTAATGAGCAGTTCTTC. It codes for CASSFLPGNEQFF.

The chain employs TRBV6-5 and TRBJ2-7; TRBD1 agrees at 9 bases. This CDR3 is 15 amino acids long. With V trimmed by 8 bases and J by 3 bases, 11 bases remained unmatched. CDR1 and CDR2 from the germline V gene are MNHEY and SVGAGI. The CDR3 loop reads CASLGSGTGRYEQYF. The CDR3, as DNA: TGTGCCAGCCTGGGATCGGGGACAGGGCGCTACGAGCAGTACTTC.

This chain uses TRBV19 with TRBJ1-2; 9 positions agree with TRBD1. The CDR3 loop spans 15 amino acids. Trimming cost V 6 bases and J 4 bases; bases outside gene matches: 9. Germline assignment: CDR1 LNHDA and CDR2 SQIVND (reference sequence). The CDR3 nucleotides are TGTGCCAGTAGACCCGGACAGGGGTTCTTCTATGGCTACACCTTC. It specifies CASRPGQGFFYGYTF.